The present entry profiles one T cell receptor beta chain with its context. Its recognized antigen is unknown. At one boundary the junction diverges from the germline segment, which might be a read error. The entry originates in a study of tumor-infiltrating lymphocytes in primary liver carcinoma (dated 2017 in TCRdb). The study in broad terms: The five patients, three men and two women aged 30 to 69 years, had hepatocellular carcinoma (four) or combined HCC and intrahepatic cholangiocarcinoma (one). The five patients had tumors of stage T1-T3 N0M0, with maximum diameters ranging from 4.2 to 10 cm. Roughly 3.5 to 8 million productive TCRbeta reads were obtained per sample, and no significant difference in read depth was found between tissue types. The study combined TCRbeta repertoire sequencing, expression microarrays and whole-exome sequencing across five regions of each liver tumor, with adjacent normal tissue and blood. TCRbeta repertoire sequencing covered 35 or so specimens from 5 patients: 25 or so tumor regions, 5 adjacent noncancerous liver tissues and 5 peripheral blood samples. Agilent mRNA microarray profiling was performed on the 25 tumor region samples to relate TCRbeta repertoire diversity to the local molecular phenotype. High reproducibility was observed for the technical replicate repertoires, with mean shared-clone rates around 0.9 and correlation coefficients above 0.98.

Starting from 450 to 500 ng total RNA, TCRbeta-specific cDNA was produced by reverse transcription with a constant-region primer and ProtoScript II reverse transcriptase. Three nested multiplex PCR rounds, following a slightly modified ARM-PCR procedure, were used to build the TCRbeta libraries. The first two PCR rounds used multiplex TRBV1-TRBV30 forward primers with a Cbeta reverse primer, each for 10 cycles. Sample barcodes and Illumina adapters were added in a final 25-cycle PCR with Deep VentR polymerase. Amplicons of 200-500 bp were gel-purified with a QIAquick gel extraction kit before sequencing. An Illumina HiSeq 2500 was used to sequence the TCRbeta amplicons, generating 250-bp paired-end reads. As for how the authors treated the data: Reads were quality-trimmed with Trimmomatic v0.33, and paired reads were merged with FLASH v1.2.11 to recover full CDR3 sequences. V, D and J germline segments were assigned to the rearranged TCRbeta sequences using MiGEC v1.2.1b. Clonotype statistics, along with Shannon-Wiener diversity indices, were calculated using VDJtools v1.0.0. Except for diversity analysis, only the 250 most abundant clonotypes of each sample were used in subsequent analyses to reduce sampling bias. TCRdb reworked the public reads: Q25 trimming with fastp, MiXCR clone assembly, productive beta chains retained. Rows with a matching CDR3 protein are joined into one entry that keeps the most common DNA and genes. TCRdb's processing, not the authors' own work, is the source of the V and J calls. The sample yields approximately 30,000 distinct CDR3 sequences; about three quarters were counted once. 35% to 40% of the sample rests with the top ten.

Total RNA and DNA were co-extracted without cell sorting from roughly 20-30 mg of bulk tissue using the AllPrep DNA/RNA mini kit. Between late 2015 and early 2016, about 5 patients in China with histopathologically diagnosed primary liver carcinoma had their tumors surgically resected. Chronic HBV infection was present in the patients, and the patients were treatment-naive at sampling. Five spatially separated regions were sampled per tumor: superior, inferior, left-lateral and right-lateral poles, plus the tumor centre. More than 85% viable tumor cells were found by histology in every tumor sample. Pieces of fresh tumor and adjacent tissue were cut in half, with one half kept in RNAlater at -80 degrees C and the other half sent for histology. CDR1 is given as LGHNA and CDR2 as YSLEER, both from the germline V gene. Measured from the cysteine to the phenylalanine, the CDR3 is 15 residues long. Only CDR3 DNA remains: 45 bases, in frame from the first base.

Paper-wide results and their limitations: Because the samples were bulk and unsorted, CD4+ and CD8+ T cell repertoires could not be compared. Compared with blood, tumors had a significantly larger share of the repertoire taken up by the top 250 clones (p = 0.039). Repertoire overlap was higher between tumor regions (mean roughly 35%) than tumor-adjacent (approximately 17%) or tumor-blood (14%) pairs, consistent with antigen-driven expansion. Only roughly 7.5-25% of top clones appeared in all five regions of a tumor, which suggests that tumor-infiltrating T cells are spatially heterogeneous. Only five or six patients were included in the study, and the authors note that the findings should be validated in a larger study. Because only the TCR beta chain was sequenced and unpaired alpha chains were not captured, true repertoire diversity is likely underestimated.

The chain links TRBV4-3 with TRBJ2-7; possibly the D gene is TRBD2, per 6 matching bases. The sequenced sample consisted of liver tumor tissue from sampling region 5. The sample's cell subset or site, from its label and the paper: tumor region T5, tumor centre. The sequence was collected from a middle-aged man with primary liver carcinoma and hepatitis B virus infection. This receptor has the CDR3 CASSQDRETPYDQYF. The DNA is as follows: TGTGCCAGCAGTCAAGATCGGGAGACTCCCTACGATCAGTACTTC.